This T cell receptor (beta chain) was recovered during a study of T cell responses to AZD1222 COVID-19 vaccine. Only in-frame clones appear in the TCRdb table, and some are missing; sequencing was by immunoSEQ multiplex PCR. This table has some 120,000 clones, about 91% appearing once. Between the trimmed V and J ends, which lost 2 bases and 1 base, there was a span of 14 bases. Germline lookup yields CDR1 MGHRA and CDR2 YSYEKL. This CDR3 comprises 16 residues. This specimen consisted of peripheral blood, obtained on day 0 of AZD1222 vaccination. The chain joins TRBV4-1 to TRBJ1-1, with D perhaps matching TRBD1 (6 bases). The clonotype originates from an adult in good health. The CDR3 bases are TGCGCCAGCAGCCAAATTCTGGGGGCTGGGAACACTGAAGCTTTCTTT. This sequence encodes CASSQILGAGNTEAFF.